Listed below are T cell receptor beta chains from one sample, sequenced in a study of blood T cell repertoires in COVID-19. Using immunoSEQ multiplex PCR, the repertoire was profiled, and TCRdb retains in-frame clones only, with some absent. This table has around 300,000 clones, around 87% appearing once. The sequenced sample consisted of peripheral blood. The receptor set was obtained from a woman aged 40 to 50 with COVID-19, enrolled during active disease. CDR3s include the opening cysteine and the closing phenylalanine or tryptophan. D genes are given only for firm matches. The listing skips clone size in some rows; elsewhere it reads once, few, many or a size class.

size	V	J	D	CDR3	DNA
.	TRBV2	TRBJ1-6	.	CASTGQTTDSPLHF	TGTGCCAGCACCGGACAGACGACTGACTCACCCCTCCACTTT
.	TRBV3-1/TRBV3-2	TRBJ1-3	TRBD1	CASSSGTGLSGNTIYF	TGTGCCAGCAGCTCCGGGACAGGGCTCTCTGGAAACACCATATATTTT
.	TRBV12-5	TRBJ1-4	.	CASGLVPGGGTNEKLFF	TGTGCTAGTGGTTTGGTACCTGGGGGCGGAACTAATGAAAAACTGTTTTTT
.	TRBV5-1	TRBJ2-1	TRBD2	CASRPIAGVSYNEQFF	TGCGCCAGCAGGCCCATAGCGGGGGTTTCCTACAATGAGCAGTTCTTC
.	TRBV5-4	TRBJ1-2	TRBD1	CASSFGTGGYGYTF	TGTGCCAGCAGCTTTGGGACAGGGGGATATGGCTACACCTTC
.	TRBV9	TRBJ2-3	TRBD1	CASSPQTGGVIETDTQYF	TGTGCCAGCAGCCCCCAGACAGGGGGGGTAATTGAGACAGATACGCAGTATTTT
.	TRBV6-5	TRBJ1-5	TRBD1	CASSLGQGNQPQHF	TGTGCCAGCAGCCTAGGACAGGGCAATCAGCCCCAGCATTTT
.	TRBV14	TRBJ1-1	TRBD1	CASSQLQGAGAEAFF	TGTGCCAGCAGCCAACTTCAGGGGGCAGGGGCTGAAGCTTTCTTT
.	TRBV9	TRBJ2-3	.	CASSVTGGIGDTQYF	TGTGCCAGCAGCGTAACCGGCGGGATAGGCGATACGCAGTATTTT
.	TRBV5-1	TRBJ2-5	.	CASSLFGGGETQYF	TGCGCCAGCAGCCTATTTGGGGGGGGCGAGACCCAGTACTTC
.	TRBV4-3	TRBJ2-1	TRBD2	CASSRGAGGGNEQFF	TGCGCCAGCTCCAGGGGAGCGGGGGGCGGGAATGAGCAGTTCTTC
.	TRBV4-3	TRBJ2-7	.	CASSQGPDSTYEQYF	TGCGCCAGCAGCCAAGGGCCTGACTCTACCTACGAGCAGTACTTC
.	TRBV12-3/TRBV12-4	TRBJ1-1	.	CASSSWGVTEAFF	TGTGCCAGCAGCTCCTGGGGGGTCACTGAAGCTTTCTTT
.	TRBV2	TRBJ1-2	TRBD1	CASRSTGGGYGYTF	TGTGCCAGCAGGTCGACAGGGGGCGGGTATGGCTACACCTTC
once	TRBV14	TRBJ2-7	.	CASSRPATDSRVEQYF	TGTGCCAGCAGCCGACCAGCTACGGACAGTAGAGTCGAGCAGTACTTC
.	TRBV9	TRBJ2-3	.	CASSVRSGTDTQYF	TGTGCCAGCAGCGTCCGATCGGGTACAGATACGCAGTATTTT
.	TRBV29-1	TRBJ1-1	TRBD1	CSVAGQGRNTEAFF	TGCAGCGTTGCGGGACAGGGGAGGAACACTGAAGCTTTCTTT
.	TRBV18	TRBJ2-6	.	CASSRKQGSGANVLTF	TGTGCCAGCTCACGGAAGCAGGGCTCTGGGGCCAACGTCCTGACTTTC
once	TRBV11-3	TRBJ2-3	TRBD2	CASSLTSGTDTQYF	TGTGCCAGCAGCCTCACTAGCGGCACAGATACGCAGTATTTT
few	TRBV10-3	TRBJ1-5	.	CATRPDSNQPQHF	TGTGCCACCCGTCCAGATAGCAATCAGCCCCAGCATTTT
.	TRBV5-6	TRBJ1-5	.	CASSFRESNQPQHF	TGTGCCAGCAGCTTCAGGGAAAGCAATCAGCCCCAGCATTTT
.	TRBV9	TRBJ2-5	TRBD1	CASSPSPGTGRSSEETQYF	TGTGCCAGCAGCCCCTCACCCGGGACAGGGCGATCGTCGGAAGAGACCCAGTACTTC
.	TRBV14	TRBJ2-5	TRBD2	CASSHGLAGARGETQYF	TGTGCCAGCAGCCACGGACTAGCGGGGGCGCGGGGAGAGACCCAGTACTTC
.	TRBV7-9	TRBJ1-3	.	CASSSRDTIYF	TGTGCCAGCAGTTCCCGGGACACCATATATTTT
.	TRBV18	TRBJ2-5	.	CASSPPGRGWGETQYF	TGTGCCAGCTCACCACCAGGCAGGGGCTGGGGGGAGACCCAGTACTTC
.	TRBV6-5	TRBJ1-5	TRBD1	CASSITGENQPQHF	TGTGCCAGCAGCATCACAGGGGAGAATCAGCCCCAGCATTTT
.	TRBV12-3/TRBV12-4	TRBJ1-1	.	CASRKQGLAFF	TGTGCCAGCAGAAAACAGGGTTTAGCTTTCTTT